The 5 T cell receptor beta chains given below trace back to one sample, sequenced in a study of shared clonotypes between healthy human individuals (TCRdb year 2020). Library preparation was by the immunoSEQ multiplex PCR assay. The table was pulled from immuneACCESS by TCRdb, which kept in-frame rearrangements only. Such tables lose some clones; where checked, under half of the loss comes from unresolved V genes, and the rest has no known cause. The sample table shows over 2 million clones, and approximately 95% are seen once. The leading ten clones occupy 0.13% of the sample. Sequences were obtained from naive CD4+ T cells sorted from blood. This specimen's cell subset or site label, per the study, means: CD45RA+ positively selected. All receptors come from a man younger than 30 in good health.

This clone was seen just once. The chain links TRBV29-1 to TRBJ1-2; TRBD1 matches 10 bases. Germline assignment: CDR1 SQVTM and CDR2 ANQGSEA. CDR3 length: 15 amino acids. V lost 7 bases, J lost 5 bases, and 13 bases stayed unmatched. The chain's CDR3 is CSAGQGGSGNYGYTF. DNA of the CDR3: TGCAGCGCCGGACAGGGGGGTAGTGGGAATTATGGCTACACCTTC.

On this clone: Other nucleotide sequences in the sample specify the same CDR3. The chain joins TRBV7-9 to TRBJ1-6; 7 nucleotides agree with TRBD1. This CDR3 is 14 amino acids long. The V gene's germline CDR1 is SEHNR and CDR2 FQNEAQ (reference sequence). V lost 3 bases, J lost 5 bases, and 1 base stayed unmatched. The CDR3 sequence is CASSLGTDNSPLHF. CDR3 nucleotide sequence: TGTGCCAGCAGCTTGGGGACAGATAATTCACCCCTCCACTTT.

The chain is built from TRBV19 and TRBJ2-6; no firm D call. The germline V gene encodes CDR1 LNHDA and CDR2 SQIVND (reference sequence). V gave up 0 bases and J gave up 3 bases, with 9 bases separating them. The CDR3 is made up of 16 amino acids. CDR3 protein: CASSIDAQVGANVLTF. The CDR3 DNA is TGTGCCAGTAGTATAGATGCCCAGGTTGGGGCCAACGTCCTGACTTTC.

This clone was seen a few times. The V and J genes are TRBV2 and TRBJ1-6, with D unclear. The CDR3 length is 13 residues. Germline V gene sequence: CDR1 SNHLY, CDR2 FYNNEI. V lost 4 bases and J lost 7, with 8 bases in between. CDR3 residues: CASSGGRNSPLHF. CDR3 in DNA: TGTGCCAGCAGTGGGGGTCGAAATTCACCCCTCCACTTT.

This clone was seen just once. CDR3 nucleotide sequence: TGTGCCAGCGACGTCAGGAGCACTGAAGCTTTCTTT. Its protein is CASDVRSTEAFF. The chain is built from TRBV2 and TRBJ1-1; D gene uncertain. Looked up from germline, CDR1 is SNHLY and CDR2 is FYNNEI. The V and J ends lost 8 bases and 4 bases respectively, with 11 bases between them. The CDR3 spans 12 residues. The variable domain in full, completed from reference TRBV2 and TRBJ1-1, reads EPEVTQTPSHQVTQMGQEVILRCVPISNHLYFYWYRQILGQKVEFLVSFYNNEISEKSEIFDDQFSVERPDGSNFTLKIRSTKLEDSAMYFCASDVRSTEAFFGQGTRLTVV.